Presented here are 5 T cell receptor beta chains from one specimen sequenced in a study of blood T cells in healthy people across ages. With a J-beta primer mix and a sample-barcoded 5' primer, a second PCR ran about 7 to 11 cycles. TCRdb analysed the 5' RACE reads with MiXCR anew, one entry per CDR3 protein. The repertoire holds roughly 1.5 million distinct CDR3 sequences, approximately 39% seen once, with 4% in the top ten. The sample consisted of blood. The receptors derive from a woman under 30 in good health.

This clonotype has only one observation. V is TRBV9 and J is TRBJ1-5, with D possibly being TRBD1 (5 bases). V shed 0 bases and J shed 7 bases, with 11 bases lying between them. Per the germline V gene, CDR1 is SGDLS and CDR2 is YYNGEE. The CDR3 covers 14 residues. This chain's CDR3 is CASSVGGGRQPQHF. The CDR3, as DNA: TGTGCCAGCAGCGTAGGCGGGGGTAGACAGCCCCAGCATTTT. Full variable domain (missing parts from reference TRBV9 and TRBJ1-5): DSGVTQTPKHLITATGQRVTLRCSPRSGDLSVYWYQQSLDQGLQFLIQYYNGEERAKGNILERFSAQQFPDLHSELNLSSLELGDSALYFCASSVGGGRQPQHFGDGTRLSIL.

The CDR3 reads CSARVAGLGEKLFF. The CDR3 nucleotides are TGCAGTGCTAGAGTGGCAGGTCTTGGGGAAAAACTGTTTTTT. The rearrangement uses TRBV20-1 and TRBJ1-4; D remains ambiguous. Germline CDR1 is DFQATT and CDR2 is SNEGSKA (reference sequence). This CDR3 region has 14 residues. The V gene lost 1 base and the J gene lost 8 bases, with 14 bases spanning the gap.

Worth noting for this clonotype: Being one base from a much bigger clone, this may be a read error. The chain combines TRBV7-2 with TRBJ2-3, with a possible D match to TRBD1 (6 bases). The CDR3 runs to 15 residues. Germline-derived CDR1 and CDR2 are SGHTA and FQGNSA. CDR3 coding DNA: TGTGCCAGCAACTTAGTGGGACAACGCACAGATACGCAGTATTTT. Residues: CASNLVGQRTDTQYF. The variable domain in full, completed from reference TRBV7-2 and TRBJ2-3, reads GAGVSQSPSNKVTEKGKDVELRCDPISGHTALYWYRQSLGQGLEFLIYFQGNSAPDKSGLPSDRFSAERTGGSVSTLTIQRTQQEDSAVYLCASNLVGQRTDTQYFGPGTRLTVL.

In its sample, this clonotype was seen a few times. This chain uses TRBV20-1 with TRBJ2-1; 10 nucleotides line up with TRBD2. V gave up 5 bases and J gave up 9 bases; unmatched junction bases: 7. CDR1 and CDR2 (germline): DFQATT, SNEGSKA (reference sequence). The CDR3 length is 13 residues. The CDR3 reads CSAGLAGVGEQFF. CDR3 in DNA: TGCAGTGCTGGGCTAGCGGGAGTAGGTGAGCAGTTCTTC.

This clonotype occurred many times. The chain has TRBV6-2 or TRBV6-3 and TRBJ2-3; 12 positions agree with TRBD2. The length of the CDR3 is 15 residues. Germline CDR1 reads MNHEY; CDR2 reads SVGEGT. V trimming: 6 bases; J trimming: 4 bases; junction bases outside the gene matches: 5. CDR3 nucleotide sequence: TGTGCCAGCAGCAGACTAGCGGGGGTTGCAGATACGCAGTATTTT. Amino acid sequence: CASSRLAGVADTQYF.